This T cell receptor beta chain is from a study of cytomegalovirus exposure and HLA in healthy donors. Study-level points and caveats: Researchers reportedly found TCR beta sequences accurately predicted most subjects' HLA-A and HLA-B alleles.

Concerning this clone itself: Its cognate antigen is unknown.

The PCR was carried out with 60 Vbeta primers and 13 Jbeta primers. Clones were sequenced by immunoSEQ multiplex PCR, and TCRdb holds only the in-frame ones, with some missing. The repertoire holds about 140,000 clones, with about two thirds as singletons. V lost 2 bases and J 7 bases, leaving 21 bases between the germline ends. Germline V lookup: CDR1 GTSNPN, CDR2 SVGIG (reference sequence). The CDR3 is 15 residues long. Donors showed nominal health when sampled, although they likely had unrecorded immune exposures. J is TRBJ2-7 and V is TRBV30; possibly TRBD1 for D (6 bases). This TCR was recovered from a woman aged 60-75 years in good health and CMV-seropositive. What was sequenced was PBMCs. The CDR3 DNA reads TGTGCCTGGAGTACCGGGACAAACGCCTTTGGGGAGCAGTACTTC. This translates into CAWSTGTNAFGEQYF.